These 3 T cell receptor beta chains were sequenced from one sample in a study of T cell repertoires in cytomegalovirus infection. TCRdb used MiXCR to reprocess the reads, holding one entry per CDR3 protein. Of about 150,000 distinct CDR3 sequences in the sample, roughly a quarter were seen once. The sample comprised PBMCs. The source is a human donor in good health (CMV status not recorded). Some clones in this sample may be carry-over from other donors' samples.

This chain joins TRBV28 and TRBJ1-6; no definite D call. V lost 5 bases, J lost 0 bases, and 11 bases lay in between. The germline V gene encodes CDR1 MDHEN and CDR2 SYDVKM. The CDR3 is made up of 16 amino acids. CDR3 amino acids: CASSEDFSSYNSPLHF. The CDR3 coding sequence is TGTGCCAGCAGTGAGGACTTTAGCTCCTATAATTCACCCCTCCACTTT.

V gene TRBV27 combines with J gene TRBJ2-2, with TRBD1 matching 11 bases. CDR3 length: 16 amino acids. The junction had 7 bases not matched to a gene; V was cut back by 6 bases and J by 4 bases. Per the germline V gene, CDR1 is MNHEY and CDR2 is SMNVEV (reference sequence). CDR3: CASSHGQGARTGELFF. Here the CDR3 DNA reads TGTGCCAGCAGCCATGGACAGGGGGCGCGCACCGGGGAGCTGTTTTTT.

The rearrangement links TRBV28 to TRBJ2-7; D tentatively fits TRBD1 or TRBD2 (6 bases each). The V gene's germline CDR1 is MDHEN and CDR2 SYDVKM. This CDR3 is built from 14 residues. Trimming took off 7 bases at V and 7 bases at J, with 20 bases between the two ends. The CDR3 loop is CASTLGTGALEQYF. Written as DNA, the CDR3 is TGTGCCAGCACCTTGGGAACGGGGGCTCTGGAGCAGTACTTC.